This TCR beta chain was sequenced in a study of shared T cell receptors in the human thymus. CDR1 MNHEY and CDR2 SMNVEV come from the germline V gene (reference sequence). Trimming removed 0 bases from V and 2 bases from J, with 7 bases in between. This CDR3 is 14 amino acids long. The data were produced by immunoSEQ multiplex PCR, yet TCRdb's version contains in-frame clones alone and is incomplete. The sample includes about 380,000 clones, 95% of them seen just once. The chain uses TRBV27 and TRBJ1-2, with D possibly being TRBD1 (5 bases). The TCR sequence derives from a human donor. Material for sequencing was thymocytes. Here the CDR3 reads CASSLSPGNYGYTF. The CDR3 nucleotides read TGTGCCAGCAGTTTATCGCCAGGGAACTATGGCTACACCTTC.